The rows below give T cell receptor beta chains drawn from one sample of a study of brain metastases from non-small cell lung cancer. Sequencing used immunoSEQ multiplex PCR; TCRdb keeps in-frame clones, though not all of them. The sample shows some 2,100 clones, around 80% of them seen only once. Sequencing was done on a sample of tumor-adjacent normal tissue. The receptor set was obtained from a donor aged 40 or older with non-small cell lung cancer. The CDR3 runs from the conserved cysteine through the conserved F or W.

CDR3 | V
CAISEFTDAGANVLTF | TRBV10-3
CASSRTATTGKTEAFF | TRBV5-1
CASRQWGAQGNEKLFF | TRBV27
CASSFNRDEYEQYF | TRBV4-1
CASSSRLRLASSYEQYF | TRBV13
CASSLDPGGKKGEQFF | TRBV28
CASSPTTKMNTEAFF | TRBV28
CASTTGGSKNEQFF | TRBV27
CASTSTAGVVGETQYF | TRBV5-4
CASSDGYQETQYF | TRBV2
CASSTQTVMNTEAFF | TRBV9
CASIGKGKSEAFF | TRBV19
CASSQGGSRAGWYF | TRBV3-1/TRBV3-2
CASSGTGSDTGELFF | TRBV18
CASSTRGSYSNQPQHF | TRBV5-6
CASSPGKPRQGADETQYF | TRBV11-2
CASSGESYEQYF | TRBV28
CASSSPSGGNYNEQFF | TRBV7-9
CTSSPTGGVETQYF | TRBV7-2
CASSYDTGPSGYTF | TRBV6-6
CASSVGENTEAFF | TRBV5-4
CASRPTGTYEQYF | TRBV7-2
CASSGSSSYEQYF | TRBV12-3/TRBV12-4
CASTSGSSYEQYF | TRBV6-5
CASGGSWDEQFF | TRBV2
CASSLDTNSPLHF | TRBV5-4
CASSLSGNGYEQYF | TRBV28
CASSQIGAFSGELFF | TRBV5-5
CASSYGETQYF | TRBV6-2/TRBV6-3
CASSLTEGSNQPQHF | TRBV7-9
CASSYGLGETQYF | TRBV6-6
CASSSRDSGNNEQFF | TRBV6-1
CASSPSIAGARDIQYF | TRBV3-1/TRBV3-2